There are many counts of the clone carrying this T cell receptor (beta chain). The data derive from a study of T cells in Graves' hyperthyroidism and ophthalmopathy. This CDR3 comprises 15 residues. The V segment lost 0 bases and the J segment 2 bases; nucleotides outside the gene matches: 2. The germline V gene encodes CDR1 SGHAT and CDR2 FQNNGV. Amplified TCR beta CDR3 regions derived from RNA transcripts. The HTBI primer set served for first-round RT-PCR of the TCR CDR3. TCRdb called the multiplex PCR reads again in MiXCR, with one record for every CDR3 protein. The sample holds 560,000 or so distinct CDR3 sequences, 15% to 20% seen once.

The sample was blood. The rearrangement uses TRBV11-2 and TRBJ2-7; 9 nucleotides align to TRBD1. The TCR sequence derives from a man in his forties or fifties with Graves' ophthalmopathy. CDR3 nucleotides: TGTGCCAGCAGCTTAGAGAGGACAGGGGCCTACGAGCAGTACTTC. Translated, it gives CASSLERTGAYEQYF. Filled out from reference TRBV11-2 and TRBJ2-7, the complete variable domain reads EAGVAQSPRYKIIEKRQSVAFWCNPISGHATLYWYQQILGQGPKLLIQFQNNGVVDDSQLPKDRFSAERLKGVDSTLKIQPAKLEDSAVYLCASSLERTGAYEQYFGPGTRLTVT.